The 31 T cell receptor beta chains in this list originate from one sample, sequenced in a study of blood T cell repertoires in COVID-19. Produced via immunoSEQ multiplex PCR; TCRdb's table is partial and in-frame only. The table includes 150,000 or so clones, roughly 80% detected once. The sample comprised PBMCs or T cells enriched from blood (not recorded which). The receptors come from a man aged 45 to 65 who had recovered from COVID-19.

The chain carries TRBV19 and TRBJ1-4; 10 bases line up with TRBD1. The germline V gene encodes CDR1 LNHDA and CDR2 SQIVND (reference sequence). The CDR3 has 16 residues. V lost 5 bases and J lost 5; bases outside the gene matches: 8. CDR3 in DNA: TGTGCCAGTAGTCCCGGGACAGGGGTTTCAAATGAAAAACTGTTTTTT. This codes for CASSPGTGVSNEKLFF.

This chain uses TRBV27 with TRBJ2-4; 9 nucleotides agree with TRBD2. Per the germline V gene, CDR1 is MNHEY and CDR2 is SMNVEV (reference sequence). V lost 6 bases and J lost 0; bases outside the gene matches: 6. This CDR3 comprises 16 residues. CDR3 sequence (DNA): TGTGCCAGCAGAGACGAGCGGGGGGTAGCCAAAAACATTCAGTACTTC. It is translated as CASRDERGVAKNIQYF.

This rearrangement joins TRBV15 to TRBJ2-3, with a possible D match to TRBD1 (6 bases). Germline-derived CDR1 and CDR2 are LNHNV and YYDKDF (reference sequence). V was cut by 9 bases and J by 0 bases, with 22 bases left in between. The CDR3 length is 17 residues. CDR3 sequence: CATRDTLDSYSTDTQYF. DNA for the CDR3: TGTGCCACACGCGATACGTTGGACAGCTATAGCACAGATACGCAGTATTTT.

The chain links TRBV4-2 to TRBJ2-7, with 8 nucleotides matching TRBD2. Per germline, CDR1 LGHNA and CDR2 YNFKEQ. Trimming took 6 bases from V and 2 from J; bases not matched to a gene: 9. The CDR3 has 15 amino acids. CDR3 residues: CASSQTRGATYEQYF. The CDR3 DNA is TGTGCCAGCAGTCAAACGCGGGGGGCAACCTACGAGCAGTACTTC.

This clone occurred once. The gene calls are TRBV5-8 and TRBJ1-2, with no clear D. CDR3 length: 14 amino acids. From germline, CDR1 is SGHTS and CDR2 YDEGEE. Trimming took 1 base from V and 0 from J, leaving 7 bases between them. This chain's CDR3 is CASSLLVSNYGYTF. The CDR3 nucleotides are TGTGCCAGCAGCTTGTTAGTCTCTAACTATGGCTACACCTTC.

This chain connects TRBV11-2 to TRBJ2-2; weak D call: TRBD1 (6 bases). This CDR3 has 15 residues. Trimming removed 5 bases from V and 3 bases from J, with 13 bases in between. Germline CDR1 and CDR2: SGHAT and FQNNGV. CDR3: CASSKTGVYTGELFF. The CDR3 bases are TGTGCCAGCAGCAAGACAGGAGTTTACACCGGGGAGCTGTTTTTT. The full variable domain, completed using reference TRBV11-2 and TRBJ2-2, is EAGVAQSPRYKIIEKRQSVAFWCNPISGHATLYWYQQILGQGPKLLIQFQNNGVVDDSQLPKDRFSAERLKGVDSTLKIQPAKLEDSAVYLCASSKTGVYTGELFFGEGSRLTVL.

The CDR3 here is CASRKVTGWDYGYTF. Written as DNA, the CDR3 is TGTGCCAGCAGAAAAGTGACAGGGTGGGACTATGGCTACACCTTC. The chain recombines TRBV6-5 with TRBJ1-2, with TRBD1 matching 7 bases. J lost 3 bases, V lost 6 bases, and 10 bases had no gene match. The CDR3 covers 15 residues. Germline V gene sequence: CDR1 MNHEY, CDR2 SVGAGI.

CDR3 residues: CASTLGGGRYNEQFF. Here the CDR3 DNA reads TGCGCCAGCACCCTCGGGGGGGGTCGCTACAATGAGCAGTTCTTC. This rearrangement joins TRBV5-1 to TRBJ2-1; 8 bases fit TRBD2. Per germline, CDR1 SGHRS and CDR2 YFSETQ. Trimming removed 6 bases from V and 3 bases from J; junction bases left unmatched: 8. CDR3 length equals 15 residues.

The gene calls are TRBV6-2 or TRBV6-3 and TRBJ2-3; 10 bases map to TRBD2. CDR3 length: 15 residues. V gave up 4 bases and J gave up 4 bases; unmatched junction bases: 5. CDR1 and CDR2 from the germline V gene are MNHEY and SVGEGT. The CDR3 DNA reads TGTGCCAGCAGTTCCAGCGGGGGGGCTCCAGATACGCAGTATTTT. This gives the protein CASSSSGGAPDTQYF.

This rearrangement joins TRBV29-1 to TRBJ1-2, with D possibly TRBD1 on 6 matching bases. The germline V and J ends were trimmed by 2 bases and 6 bases, with 10 bases remaining between them. The CDR3 spans 12 residues. Per germline, CDR1 SQVTM and CDR2 ANQGSEA. The CDR3 is CSVERDTDGYTF. CDR3 in DNA: TGCAGCGTTGAAAGGGACACCGATGGCTACACCTTC.

The chain recombines TRBV5-1 with TRBJ1-1; D ambiguous. Between the trimmed V and J ends, which lost 5 bases and 5 bases, there was a span of 13 bases. From germline, CDR1 is SGHRS and CDR2 YFSETQ. The CDR3 contains 13 residues. In DNA form, the CDR3 reads TGCGCCAGCAGACTAGCTTCCGGGACTGAAGCTTTCTTT. It encodes CASRLASGTEAFF.

The rearrangement uses TRBV5-4 and TRBJ1-6; tentatively, D is TRBD1 (5 bases). The CDR3 loop spans 14 amino acids. V dropped 0 bases and J dropped 5 bases, with 6 bases sitting between them. Germline V gives CDR1 SGHNT, CDR2 YYREEE (reference sequence). The CDR3 bases are TGTGCCAGCAGCTTGGTGACAGATAATTCACCCCTCCACTTT. Its translation: CASSLVTDNSPLHF.

This clone came up once. The genes are TRBV5-1 and TRBJ2-5, with TRBD1 identical over 10 bases. This CDR3 comprises 15 residues. CDR1 SGHRS and CDR2 YFSETQ come from the germline V gene. V lost 9 bases to trimming and J lost 2 bases; unmatched junction nucleotides: 10. CDR3 nucleotides: TGCGCCACCTCACGGGGACAGGGGATGCAAGAGACCCAGTACTTC. It encodes CATSRGQGMQETQYF.

The J gene is TRBJ2-5, the V gene TRBV5-1; 7 bases fit TRBD2. Losses at the gene ends were 0 bases for V and 5 bases for J; bases not matched to a gene: 10. The CDR3 is made up of 16 amino acids. CDR1 and CDR2 (germline): SGHRS, YFSETQ. The CDR3 DNA reads as TGCGCCAGCAGCTTGGACGGGACTAAATATACGGAGACCCAGTACTTC. Protein sequence: CASSLDGTKYTETQYF.

The V and J genes are TRBV5-1 and TRBJ1-4; 9 bases map to TRBD1. The germline CDR1 and CDR2 sequences are SGHRS and YFSETQ. The CDR3 totals 15 residues. With 3 bases clipped from V and 7 bases from J, the junction kept 7 bases outside the gene matches. The CDR3 DNA reads TGCGCCAGCAGCTCGGGGGGGACAGGGTCTGAAAAACTGTTTTTT. It encodes CASSSGGTGSEKLFF.

This clone was detected once. This chain connects TRBV2 to TRBJ2-7; 8 bases fit TRBD1. J was trimmed by 4 bases and V by 6 bases; bases with no gene match: 11. This CDR3 contains 15 residues. Looked up from germline, CDR1 is SNHLY and CDR2 is FYNNEI. CDR3 loop: CASSAGQGQRYEQYF. CDR3 nucleotides: TGTGCCAGCAGCGCCGGACAGGGCCAAAGATACGAGCAGTACTTC.

Written as DNA, the CDR3 is TGTGCCAGGGACAGGATCTCCTACGAGCAGTACTTC. Its protein product is CARDRISYEQYF. The J gene is TRBJ2-7, the V gene TRBV6-4, with TRBD1 matching 7 bases. The CDR3 runs 12 residues. Germline CDR1 reads MRHNA; CDR2 reads SNTAGT. J lost 0 bases, V lost 9 bases, and 2 bases had no gene match.

This chain joins TRBV11-3 and TRBJ2-3; 9 nucleotides line up with TRBD2. Trimming at V came to 1 base and at J to 2 bases, leaving 4 bases not matched to a gene. Germline V CDR1 and CDR2: SGHNT, YENEEA. This CDR3 contains 16 residues. CDR3: CASSLGLAGITDTQYF. CDR3 nucleotides: TGTGCCAGCAGCTTAGGGCTAGCGGGGATCACAGATACGCAGTATTTT.

This clone has a single count. The J gene is TRBJ2-7, the V gene TRBV7-8; perhaps TRBD1 as D (5 bases). The CDR3 length is 12 residues. Trimming left V 5 bases short and J 6 bases short, with 11 bases between. From germline, CDR1 is SGHVS and CDR2 FQNEAQ. The CDR3 region has the DNA TGTGCCAGCAGCCATCAGGGTGCCGAGCAGTACTTC. As protein: CASSHQGAEQYF.

The V and J genes are TRBV18 and TRBJ2-7; TRBD1 matches at 7 bases. The CDR3 sequence is 13 residues long. V shed 3 bases, J shed 3 bases, and the junction held 2 bases outside the gene matches. Germline CDR1 and CDR2: KGHSH and LQKENI. The CDR3 nucleotides are TGTGCCAGCTCACCGGGACAGAACTACGAGCAGTACTTC. It specifies CASSPGQNYEQYF.

The chain links TRBV2 to TRBJ1-1; possibly TRBD1 for D (5 bases). Germline CDR1 reads SNHLY; CDR2 reads FYNNEI. V dropped 10 bases and J dropped 4 bases, with 28 bases sitting between them. The CDR3 length is 17 residues. The CDR3 DNA follows: TGTGCCACCACCCTCTACAGTGGTCAGGGTTCCCTCACTGAAGCTTTCTTT. This encodes CATTLYSGQGSLTEAFF.

The genes are TRBV7-9 and TRBJ2-1; 7 bases agree with TRBD2. The germline V gene has CDR1 SEHNR and CDR2 FQNEAQ (reference sequence). This CDR3 contains 14 residues. J was trimmed by 5 bases and V by 3 bases; bases with no gene match: 4. CDR3 sequence: CASSFPRGDNEQFF. The CDR3 coding sequence is TGTGCCAGCAGCTTCCCTCGGGGGGACAATGAGCAGTTCTTC. The full variable domain, in which reference TRBV7-9 and TRBJ2-1 provide the parts outside the CDR3, is DTGVSQNPRHKITKRGQNVTFRCDPISEHNRLYWYRQTLGQGPEFLTYFQNEAQLEKSRLLSDRFSAERPKGSFSTLEIQRTEQGDSAMYLCASSFPRGDNEQFFGPGTRLTVL.

The rearrangement links TRBV10-2 to TRBJ2-3; 8 nucleotides match TRBD2. The CDR3 extends over 16 amino acids. With V trimmed by 7 bases and J by 5 bases, 14 bases remained unmatched. The V gene's germline CDR1 is WSHSY and CDR2 SAAADI. CDR3 nucleotides: TGCGCCAGCACCCCTATTTCTCGGCGGGGGGTAGATACGCAGTATTTT. Residues: CASTPISRRGVDTQYF.

This chain links TRBV14 with TRBJ1-6; D might be TRBD1 (5 bases). V shed 1 base and J shed 4 bases, with 14 bases lying between them. This CDR3 spans 17 amino acids. CDR1 and CDR2 (germline): SGHDN, FVKESK. Here the CDR3 reads CASSQARGESYNSPLHF. Written as DNA, the CDR3 is TGTGCCAGCAGCCAAGCCCGGGGGGAGAGTTATAATTCACCCCTCCACTTT.

The rearrangement joins TRBV19 to TRBJ1-5; D perhaps matches TRBD1 (5 bases). The CDR3 length is 17 residues. Trimming took off 1 base at V and 5 bases at J, with 18 bases between the two ends. Germline CDR1 is LNHDA and CDR2 is SQIVND (reference sequence). CDR3 sequence reads: CASSIGQGRGFDQPQHF. CDR3 nucleotide sequence: TGTGCCAGTAGTATAGGCCAGGGAAGGGGCTTCGATCAGCCCCAGCATTTT.

Comments on this clone: Within the sample, other DNA sequences also encode this same CDR3. The V and J genes are TRBV5-1 and TRBJ2-7; 7 bases line up with TRBD1. Per the germline V gene, CDR1 is SGHRS and CDR2 is YFSETQ. The V segment lost 0 bases and the J segment 3 bases; nucleotides outside the gene matches: 3. This CDR3 comprises 14 residues. This CDR3 is CASSLGQGVYEQYF. CDR3 sequence (DNA): TGCGCCAGCAGCTTGGGACAGGGAGTCTACGAGCAGTACTTC.

The chain links TRBV11-2 to TRBJ2-7; D is undetermined. This CDR3 is built from 11 residues. V dropped 5 bases and J dropped 2 bases, with 4 bases sitting between them. CDR1 is SGHAT and CDR2 is FQNNGV in the germline V gene. The CDR3 loop reads CASSTAYEQYF. As DNA, the CDR3 is TGTGCCAGCAGCACAGCCTACGAGCAGTACTTC.

This chain links TRBV5-1 with TRBJ2-7, with 7 nucleotides matching TRBD1. The germline CDR1 and CDR2 sequences are SGHRS and YFSETQ. This CDR3 spans 14 amino acids. V lost 1 base and J lost 5; bases outside the gene matches: 6. The CDR3 sequence is CASSLSQGIHEQYF. In DNA, the CDR3 is TGCGCCAGCAGCTTGTCACAGGGGATCCACGAGCAGTACTTC.

This clone was found once. J is TRBJ1-2 and V is TRBV12-3 or TRBV12-4; D is possibly TRBD1 (5 bases). The CDR3 covers 12 residues. V lost 9 bases, J lost 6 bases, and 14 bases lay in between. This chain's CDR3 is CASRQINDGYTF. Here the CDR3 DNA reads TGTGCCAGTCGACAGATTAATGATGGCTACACCTTC.

The chain has TRBV30 and TRBJ1-2; no firm D call. The CDR3 is 11 amino acids. Germline-derived CDR1 and CDR2 are GTSNPN and SVGIG (reference sequence). V was clipped by 3 bases and J by 8 bases, with 10 bases between them. CDR3 amino acids: CAWRGSTGYTF. DNA for the CDR3: TGTGCCTGGAGGGGCTCTACGGGCTACACCTTC.

This sequence joins TRBV18 and TRBJ2-7; 7 bases are shared with TRBD2. CDR1 and CDR2 (germline): KGHSH, LQKENI. V trimming: 6 bases; J trimming: 0 bases; junction bases outside the gene matches: 2. The CDR3 totals 13 residues. The CDR3 protein is CASSTSVSYEQYF. CDR3 DNA sequence: TGTGCCAGCTCTACTAGCGTCTCCTACGAGCAGTACTTC.